The clone carrying this T cell receptor (beta chain) was seen many times. This entry comes from a study of human T cells and chemical hapten exposure. Time point in this sample: pre-sensitization, week 0. Stated treatment: therapeutic diphenylcyclopropenone sensitization with weekly scalp DPC. TCRdb used MiXCR to reprocess the RACE reads, holding one entry per CDR3 protein. Of roughly 51,000 distinct CDR3 sequences listed, over 9% are singletons. The trim removed 3 bases at V and 6 bases at J, leaving 10 bases unmatched. Germline CDR1 is LGHNT and CDR2 is FRNRAP. This CDR3 is built from 16 residues. Source: whole blood, taken in connection with sensitization to the hapten diphenylcyclopropenone (DPC). V is TRBV12-5 and J is TRBJ2-7; TRBD2 agrees at 11 bases. This receptor was taken from a man aged 35 to 55 with alopecia areata. Some clones in this sample may be carry-over from other donors' samples. CDR3: CASGFPPTSGRSEQYF. The CDR3, as DNA: TGTGCTAGTGGTTTCCCACCAACTAGCGGGAGAAGCGAGCAGTACTTC. Drawing the rest from reference TRBV12-5 and TRBJ2-7, the complete variable domain is DARVTQTPRHKVTEMGQEVTMRCQPILGHNTVFWYRQTMMQGLELLAYFRNRAPLDDSGMPKDRFSAEMPDATLATLKIQPSEPRDSAVYFCASGFPPTSGRSEQYFGPGTRLTVT.